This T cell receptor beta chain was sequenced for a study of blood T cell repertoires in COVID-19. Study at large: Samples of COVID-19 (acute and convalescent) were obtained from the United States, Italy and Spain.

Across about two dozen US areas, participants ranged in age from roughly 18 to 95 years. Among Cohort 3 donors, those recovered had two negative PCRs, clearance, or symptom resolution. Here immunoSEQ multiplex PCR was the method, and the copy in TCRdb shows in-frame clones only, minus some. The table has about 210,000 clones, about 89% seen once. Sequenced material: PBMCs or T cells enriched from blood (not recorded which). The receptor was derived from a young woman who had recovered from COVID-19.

The CDR3 sequence: CASSPLTSLETQYF. The CDR3 DNA sequence: TGTGCCAGCTCACCATTAACTAGCCTAGAGACCCAGTACTTC. This chain connects TRBV18 to TRBJ2-5, with a possible D match to TRBD2 (6 bases). The CDR3 consists of 14 residues. The germline V gene has CDR1 KGHSH and CDR2 LQKENI. Trimming left V 2 bases short and J 4 bases short, with 11 bases between.